A few counts support the clone carrying this TCR beta chain. Antigen: not known. The data were taken from a study of T cell clonotyping in hematopoietic cell transplantation. Sequencing was performed with immunoSEQ multiplex PCR; in TCRdb, only in-frame clones are kept and a portion is missing. Seen here are about 12,000 clones, around three quarters observed once, and the top ten hold roughly 15%. Trimming cost V 1 base and J 5 bases, with 14 bases left between them. Per germline, CDR1 MNHEY and CDR2 SVGAGI. The CDR3 has 15 residues. Recipient blood drawn about 28 days pretransplant and days 30, 100, 180 after. Findings of the study overall: After transplant, recipient diversity fell while pathologically expanded clonotypes grew through day 180. Broader posttransplant TCR repertoire diversity was predicted by graft donor and pretransplant recipient Inverse Simpson Index values.

This rearrangement joins TRBV6-5 to TRBJ1-1; D might be TRBD1 (5 bases). This specimen consisted of peripheral blood mononuclear cells, obtained 180 days after allogeneic stem cell transplant. This clonotype was sampled from a male patient over 55 who had an allogeneic stem cell transplant from an unrelated donor, so the T cells may come from the graft donor. Some clones in this sample may be carry-over from other donors' samples. CDR3 region: CASSYYPGRGTEAFF. CDR3 bases: TGTGCCAGCAGTTACTACCCAGGGCGGGGGACTGAAGCTTTCTTT.